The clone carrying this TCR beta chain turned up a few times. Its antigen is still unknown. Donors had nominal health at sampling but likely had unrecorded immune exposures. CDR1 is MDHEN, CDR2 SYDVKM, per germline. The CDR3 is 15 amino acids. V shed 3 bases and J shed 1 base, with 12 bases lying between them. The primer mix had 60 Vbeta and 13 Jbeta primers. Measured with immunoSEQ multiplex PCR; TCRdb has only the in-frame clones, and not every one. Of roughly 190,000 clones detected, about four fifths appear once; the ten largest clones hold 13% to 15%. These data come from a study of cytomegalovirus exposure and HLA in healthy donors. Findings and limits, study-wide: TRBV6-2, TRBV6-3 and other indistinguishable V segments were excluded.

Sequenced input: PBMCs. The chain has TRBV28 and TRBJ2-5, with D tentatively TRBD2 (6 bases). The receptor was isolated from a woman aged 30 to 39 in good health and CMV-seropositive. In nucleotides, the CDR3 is TGTGCCAGCAGTTTGTCTGTCGGGGGCCAAGAGACCCAGTACTTC. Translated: CASSLSVGGQETQYF.